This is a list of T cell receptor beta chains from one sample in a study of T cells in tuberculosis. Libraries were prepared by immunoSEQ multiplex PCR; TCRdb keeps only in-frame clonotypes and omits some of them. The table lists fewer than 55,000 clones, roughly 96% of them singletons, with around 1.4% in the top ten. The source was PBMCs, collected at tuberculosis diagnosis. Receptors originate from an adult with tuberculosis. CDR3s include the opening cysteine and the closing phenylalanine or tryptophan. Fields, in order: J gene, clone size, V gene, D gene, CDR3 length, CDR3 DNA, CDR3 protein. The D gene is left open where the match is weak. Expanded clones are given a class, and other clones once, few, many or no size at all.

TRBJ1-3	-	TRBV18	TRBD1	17	TGTGCCAGCTCACCCGTACAGGGGAGTCCTGAGAGAAACACCATATATTTT	CASSPVQGSPERNTIYF
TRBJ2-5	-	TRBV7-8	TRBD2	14	TGTGCCAGCAGCTCCCGCCGACTAGCGCAGACCCAGTACTTC	CASSSRRLAQTQYF
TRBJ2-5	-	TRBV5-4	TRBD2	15	TGTGCCAGCAGCACCCCCGGGACTAGCGGGGGGGGCCAGTACTTC	CASSTPGTSGGGQYF
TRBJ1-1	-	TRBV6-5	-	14	TGTGCCAGCAGCTCAAGACACCTCAACACTGAAGCTTTCTTT	CASSSRHLNTEAFF
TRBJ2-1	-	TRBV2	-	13	TGTGCCAGCAAAATTTATGCGGGGAATGAGCAGTTCTTC	CASKIYAGNEQFF
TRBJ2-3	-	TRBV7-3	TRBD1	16	TGTGCCAGCAGCTTAACGTTGACAGGGGAGACAGATACGCAGTATTTT	CASSLTLTGETDTQYF
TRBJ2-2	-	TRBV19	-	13	TGTGCCAGTAGGGAGTCGAGGCCCGGGGAGCTGTTTTTT	CASRESRPGELFF
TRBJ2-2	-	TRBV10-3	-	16	TGTGCCATCAGTGGGGCTAGCGCTCCGAACACCGGGGAGCTGTTTTTT	CAISGASAPNTGELFF
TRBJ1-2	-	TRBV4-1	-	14	TGCGCCAGCAGCCAAGTAGGGGGGGCGGGTGGCTACACCTTC	CASSQVGGAGGYTF
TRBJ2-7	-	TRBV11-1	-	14	TGTGCCAGCAGCTTAGGAGACAGCTCCTACGAGCAGTACTTC	CASSLGDSSYEQYF
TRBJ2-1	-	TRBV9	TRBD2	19	TGTGCCAGCAGCGGAACGACTAGCGGGCGGCTGGGGGATTACAATGAGCAGTTCTTC	CASSGTTSGRLGDYNEQFF
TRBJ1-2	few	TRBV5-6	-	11	TGTGCCAGCAGCACCGGCTATGGCTACACCTTC	CASSTGYGYTF
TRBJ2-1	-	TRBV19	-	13	TGTGCCAGTAGTATAACTCTAGGGGGTGAGCAGTTCTTC	CASSITLGGEQFF
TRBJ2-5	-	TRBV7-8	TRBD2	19	TGTGCCAGCAGCTCAACCCTCCTTAGGGGCCTAGCGGGAGGCGAGACCCAGTACTTC	CASSSTLLRGLAGGETQYF
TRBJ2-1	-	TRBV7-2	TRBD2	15	TGTGCCAGCAGCCAAATAGCGGGAGTGAGGAATGAGCAGTTCTTC	CASSQIAGVRNEQFF
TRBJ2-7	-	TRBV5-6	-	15	TGTGCCAGCAGCTTGGCAGCCAAGCGAATCTACGAGCAGTACTTC	CASSLAAKRIYEQYF
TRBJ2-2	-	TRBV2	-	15	TGTGCCAGCAGTGAAGTCGCGGGTATCTCCGGGGAGCTGTTTTTT	CASSEVAGISGELFF
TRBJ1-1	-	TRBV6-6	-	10	TGTGCCAGCGGTCAGAATTGGGCTTTCTTT	CASGQNWAFF
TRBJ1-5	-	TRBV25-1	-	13	TGTGCCAGCAGTGAATTCGGCAATCAGCCCCAGCATTTT	CASSEFGNQPQHF
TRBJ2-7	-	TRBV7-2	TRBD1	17	TGTGCCAGCAGCTTATCGGGACAGGGGGCGCGGAACGACGAGCAGTACTTC	CASSLSGQGARNDEQYF
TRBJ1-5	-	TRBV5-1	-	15	TGCGCCAGCAGCCCCGAGGTCGGGGGCAATCAGCCCCAGCATTTT	CASSPEVGGNQPQHF
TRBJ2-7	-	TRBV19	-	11	TGTGCCAGTAGAGAGGGTGGCGAGCAGTACTTC	CASREGGEQYF
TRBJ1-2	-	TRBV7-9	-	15	TGTGCCAGCAGCTTAGCAGGTTCAGGTCAAAGTGGCTACACCTTC	CASSLAGSGQSGYTF
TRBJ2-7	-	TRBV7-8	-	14	TGTGCCAGCAGCCCCCGGGACATCTCCTACGAGCAGTACTTC	CASSPRDISYEQYF
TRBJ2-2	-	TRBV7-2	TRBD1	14	TGTGCCAGCAGCTTAGCGTACAGGGGAGGGGAGCTGTTTTTT	CASSLAYRGGELFF